The 2 T cell receptor beta chains reported below all come from one sample, sequenced in a study of T-cell reconstitution after alpha-beta-depleted transplantation in children. A TCRbeta library incorporating unique molecular identifiers was prepared. TCRdb independently ran MiXCR on the PCR reads; one entry per CDR3 protein. The profile shows a few hundred thousand distinct CDR3 sequences, roughly two fifths of them singletons. The sample in question was PBMCs, obtained before TCRalphabeta/CD19-depleted stem cell transplant. The receptors shown here come from a girl between 2 and 10 years old with aplastic anemia, due to receive a stem cell transplant.

Remarks on this clonotype: One end of the junction fails to match germline, which may point to a read error. The chain joins TRBV5-1 to TRBJ2-1, with 9 bases identical to TRBD1. The CDR3 sequence is 15 residues long. The germline V gene encodes CDR1 SGHRS and CDR2 YFSETQ. The CDR3 region has the DNA TGCGCCAGCAGAAATGGACAGGGGCCCCACAATGAGCATTTCTTC. Protein product: CASRNGQGPHNEHFF.

This clonotype was found many times. The rearrangement uses TRBV12-3 or TRBV12-4 and TRBJ1-4; 8 bases are shared with TRBD1. There are 15 residues in the CDR3. V gave up 5 bases and J gave up 3 bases; unmatched junction bases: 5. The CDR3 region is CASSKAGGSNEKLFF. CDR3 sequence (DNA): TGTGCCAGCAGTAAAGCAGGGGGCTCTAATGAAAAACTGTTTTTT.